Only a few counts were recorded for the clone carrying this T cell receptor beta chain. The data originate from a study of T-cell memory formation after mild COVID-19. With 0 bases removed from V and 8 bases from J, the gap between germline ends came to 11 bases. Germline CDR1 SGHRS, CDR2 YFSETQ. This CDR3 is 14 amino acids long. Constant-segment primers and 5'RACE yielded cDNA libraries for TCR alpha and TCR beta, each carrying sample barcodes and UMIs. MiXCR, run by TCRdb on the 5' RACE reads, gives a single entry per CDR3 protein. The table lists 350,000 to 500,000 distinct CDR3 sequences, approximately 18% of them singletons.

The sample comprised PBMCs or a T cell subset sorted from them (not recorded which). This rearrangement joins TRBV5-1 to TRBJ1-4; D is perhaps TRBD1 (6 bases). This TCR was sampled from a young man who had mild COVID-19 (a few samples of this study predate the infection). Cell type and time point are not known. CDR3 residues: CASSLGGAEEKLFF. The DNA of the CDR3 is TGCGCCAGCAGCTTGGGGGGGGCTGAGGAAAAACTGTTTTTT.